This entry features one TCR beta chain sequence. Its antigen remains unidentified. Looked up from germline, CDR1 is LNHNV and CDR2 is YYDKDF (reference sequence). Trimming shortened V by 1 base and J by 5 bases, and 14 bases separated the two germline ends. This CDR3 spans 15 amino acids. cDNA libraries for TCR alpha and TCR beta, carrying sample barcodes and UMIs, came from 5'RACE with constant-segment primers. TCRdb re-analysed the 5' RACE reads in MiXCR, keeping a single row per CDR3 protein. The sample includes around 410,000 distinct CDR3 sequences, less than 25% seen only once; the top ten take about an eighth. The data stem from a study of T-cell memory formation after mild COVID-19. Points from the study as a whole: Day 15 to 85 contractors were CD4/CD8 balanced; later expanders leaned CD4+. Cross-reactive memory apparently joined, as some responding clones appeared in pre-infection memory.

The chain employs TRBV15 and TRBJ2-5, with D perhaps TRBD2 (6 bases). The sequencing sample was made of PBMCs or a T cell subset sorted from them (not recorded which). The TCR originated in an adult woman who had mild COVID-19 (a few samples of this study predate the infection). Cell type and time point are not known. CDR3 amino acids: CATSRGTKSGETQYF. CDR3 DNA sequence: TGTGCCACCAGCAGAGGCACCAAAAGCGGGGAGACCCAGTACTTC.